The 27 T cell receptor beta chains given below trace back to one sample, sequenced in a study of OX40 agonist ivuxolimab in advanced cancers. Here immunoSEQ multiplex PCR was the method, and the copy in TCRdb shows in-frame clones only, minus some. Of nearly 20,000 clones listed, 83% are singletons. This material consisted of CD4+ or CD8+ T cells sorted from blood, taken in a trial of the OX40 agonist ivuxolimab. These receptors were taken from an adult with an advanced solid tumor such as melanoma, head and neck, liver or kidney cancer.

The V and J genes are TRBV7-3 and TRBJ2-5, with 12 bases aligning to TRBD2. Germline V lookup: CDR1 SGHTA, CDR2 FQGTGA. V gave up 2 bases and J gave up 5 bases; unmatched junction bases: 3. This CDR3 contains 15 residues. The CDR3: CASSLSGTSGETQYF. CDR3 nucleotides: TGTGCCAGCAGCTTATCGGGGACTAGCGGGGAGACCCAGTACTTC.

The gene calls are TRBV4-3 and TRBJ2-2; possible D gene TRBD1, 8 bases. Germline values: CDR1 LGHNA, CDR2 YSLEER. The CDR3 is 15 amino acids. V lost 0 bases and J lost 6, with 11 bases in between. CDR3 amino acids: CASSQDTGGAGELFF. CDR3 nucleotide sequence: TGCGCCAGCAGCCAAGATACAGGGGGGGCCGGGGAGCTGTTTTTT.

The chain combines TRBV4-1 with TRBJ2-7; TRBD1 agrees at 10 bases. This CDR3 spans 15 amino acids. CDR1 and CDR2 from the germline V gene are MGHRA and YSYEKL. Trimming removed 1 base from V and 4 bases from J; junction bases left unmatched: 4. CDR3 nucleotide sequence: TGCGCCAGCAGCCAAGTCAGACAGGGGGCTTACGAGCAGTACTTC. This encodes CASSQVRQGAYEQYF.

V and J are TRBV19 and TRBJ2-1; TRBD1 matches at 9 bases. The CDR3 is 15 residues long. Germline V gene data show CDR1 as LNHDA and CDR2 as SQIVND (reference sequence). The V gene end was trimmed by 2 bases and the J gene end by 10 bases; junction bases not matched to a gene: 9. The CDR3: CASSITGGVNTEQFF. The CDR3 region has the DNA TGTGCCAGTAGTATAACAGGGGGCGTTAATACCGAGCAGTTCTTC.

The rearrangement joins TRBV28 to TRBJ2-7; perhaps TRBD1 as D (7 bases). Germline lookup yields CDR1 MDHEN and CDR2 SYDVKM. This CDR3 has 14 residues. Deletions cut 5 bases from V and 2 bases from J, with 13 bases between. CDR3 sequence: CASSIQGGTYEQYF. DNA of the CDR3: TGTGCCAGCAGTATTCAGGGGGGAACCTACGAGCAGTACTTC.

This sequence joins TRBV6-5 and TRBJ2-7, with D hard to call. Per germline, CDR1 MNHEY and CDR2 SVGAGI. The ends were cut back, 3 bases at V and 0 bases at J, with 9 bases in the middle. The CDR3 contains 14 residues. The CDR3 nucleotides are TGTGCCAGCAGTTATATCGTCAGCTCCTACGAGCAGTACTTC. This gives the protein CASSYIVSSYEQYF.

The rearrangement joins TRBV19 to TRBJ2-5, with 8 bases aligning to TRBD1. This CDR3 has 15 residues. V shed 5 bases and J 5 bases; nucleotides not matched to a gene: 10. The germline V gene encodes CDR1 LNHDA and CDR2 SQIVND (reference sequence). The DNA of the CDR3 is TGTGCCAGTAGTCGGACAGGGTCGTTTTCGGAGACCCAGTACTTC. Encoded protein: CASSRTGSFSETQYF. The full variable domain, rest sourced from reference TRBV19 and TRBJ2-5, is DGGITQSPKYLFRKEGQNVTLSCEQNLNHDAMYWYRQDPGQGLRLIYYSQIVNDFQKGDIAEGYSVSREKKESFPLTVTSAQKNPTAFYLCASSRTGSFSETQYFGPGTRLLVL.

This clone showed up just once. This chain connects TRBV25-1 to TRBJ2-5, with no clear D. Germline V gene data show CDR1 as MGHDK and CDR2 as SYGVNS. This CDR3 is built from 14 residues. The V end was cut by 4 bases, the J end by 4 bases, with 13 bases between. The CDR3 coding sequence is TGTGCCAGCAGTGGGCCTACCCTGGGAGAGACCCAGTACTTC. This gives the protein CASSGPTLGETQYF.

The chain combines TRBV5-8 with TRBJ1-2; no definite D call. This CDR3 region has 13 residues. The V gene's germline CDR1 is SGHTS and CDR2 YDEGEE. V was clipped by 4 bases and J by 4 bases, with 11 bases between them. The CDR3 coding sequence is TGTGCCAGCAGCCAAACAGTGATCTATGGCTACACCTTC. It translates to CASSQTVIYGYTF.

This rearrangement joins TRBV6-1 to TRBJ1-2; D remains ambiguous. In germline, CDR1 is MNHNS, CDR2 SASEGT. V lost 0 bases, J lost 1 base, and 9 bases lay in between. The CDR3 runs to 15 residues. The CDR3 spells CASSEAASDNYGYTF. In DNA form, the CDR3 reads TGTGCCAGCAGTGAAGCCGCCTCAGATAACTATGGCTACACCTTC.

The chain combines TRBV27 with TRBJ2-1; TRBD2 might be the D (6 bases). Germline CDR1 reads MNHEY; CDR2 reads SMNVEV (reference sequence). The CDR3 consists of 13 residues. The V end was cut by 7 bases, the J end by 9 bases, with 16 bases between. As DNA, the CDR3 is TGTGCCAGCACTCTCGGGGGAACCGCTGAGCAGTTCTTC. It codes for CASTLGGTAEQFF.

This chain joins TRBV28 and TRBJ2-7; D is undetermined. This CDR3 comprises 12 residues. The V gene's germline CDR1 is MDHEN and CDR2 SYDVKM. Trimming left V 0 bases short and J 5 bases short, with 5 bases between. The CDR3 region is CASSLWLNEQYF. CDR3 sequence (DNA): TGTGCCAGCAGTTTATGGCTTAACGAGCAGTACTTC.

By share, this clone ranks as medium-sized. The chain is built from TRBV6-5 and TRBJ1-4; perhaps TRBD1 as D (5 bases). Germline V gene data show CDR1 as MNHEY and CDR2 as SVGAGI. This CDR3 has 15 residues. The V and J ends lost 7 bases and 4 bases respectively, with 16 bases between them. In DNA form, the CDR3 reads TGTGCCAGCACCTCAACCCGACAGTATAATGAAAAACTGTTTTTT. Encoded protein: CASTSTRQYNEKLFF.

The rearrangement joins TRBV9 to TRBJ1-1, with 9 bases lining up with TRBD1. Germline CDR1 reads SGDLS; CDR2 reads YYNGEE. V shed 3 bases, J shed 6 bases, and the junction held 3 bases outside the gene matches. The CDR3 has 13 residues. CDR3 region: CASSGTGGPEAFF. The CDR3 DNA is TGTGCCAGCAGCGGTACAGGGGGCCCTGAAGCTTTCTTT.

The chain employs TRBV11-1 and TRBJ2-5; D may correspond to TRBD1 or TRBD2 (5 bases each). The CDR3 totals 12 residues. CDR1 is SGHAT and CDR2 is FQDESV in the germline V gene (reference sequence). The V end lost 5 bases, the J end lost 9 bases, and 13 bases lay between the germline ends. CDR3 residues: CASSTRGTPQYF. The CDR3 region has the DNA TGTGCCAGCAGCACTCGAGGGACGCCCCAGTACTTC.

The CDR3 loop reads CASSPTSGRGDEQFF. The CDR3 nucleotides read TGTGCCAGCAGCCCGACTAGCGGGAGGGGGGATGAGCAGTTCTTC. The chain links TRBV7-3 to TRBJ2-1, with 14 nucleotides matching TRBD2. From germline, CDR1 is SGHTA and CDR2 FQGTGA. V lost 5 bases and J lost 8; bases outside the gene matches: 5. The CDR3 loop spans 15 amino acids. Full variable domain (missing parts from reference TRBV7-3 and TRBJ2-1): GAGVSQTPSNKVTEKGKYVELRCDPISGHTALYWYRQSLGQGPEFLIYFQGTGAADDSGLPNDRFFAVRPEGSVSTLKIQRTERGDSAVYLCASSPTSGRGDEQFFGPGTRLTVL.

CDR3 in DNA: TGTGCCAGCAGTGAACTTGGGGGAAACTATGGCTACACCTTC. Residues: CASSELGGNYGYTF. The chain uses TRBV6-4 and TRBJ1-2; tentative D call: TRBD1 (5 bases). With 3 bases removed from V and 2 bases from J, the gap between germline ends came to 10 bases. Per germline, CDR1 MRHNA and CDR2 SNTAGT. The CDR3 is 14 amino acids.

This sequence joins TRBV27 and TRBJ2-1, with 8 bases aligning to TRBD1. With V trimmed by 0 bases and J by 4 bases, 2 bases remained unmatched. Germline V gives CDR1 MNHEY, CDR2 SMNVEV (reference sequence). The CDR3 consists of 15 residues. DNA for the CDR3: TGTGCCAGCAGTTTATCGACAGGGGAATACAATGAGCAGTTCTTC. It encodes CASSLSTGEYNEQFF.

Here the CDR3 reads CASSLVVTGEIYYEQYF. CDR3 sequence (DNA): TGTGCCAGCAGCTTAGTGGTGACAGGGGAGATTTACTACGAGCAGTACTTC. The chain recombines TRBV7-8 with TRBJ2-7, with 8 bases fitting TRBD1. The CDR3 extends over 17 amino acids. J was trimmed by 3 bases and V by 1 base; bases with no gene match: 11. Per the germline V gene, CDR1 is SGHVS and CDR2 is FQNEAQ.

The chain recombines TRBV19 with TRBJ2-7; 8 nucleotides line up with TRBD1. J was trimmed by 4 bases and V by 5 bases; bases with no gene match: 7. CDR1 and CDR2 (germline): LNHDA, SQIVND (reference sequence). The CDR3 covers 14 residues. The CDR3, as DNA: TGTGCCAGTAGTCACGTGGACAGGGAGTACGAGCAGTACTTC. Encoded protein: CASSHVDREYEQYF.

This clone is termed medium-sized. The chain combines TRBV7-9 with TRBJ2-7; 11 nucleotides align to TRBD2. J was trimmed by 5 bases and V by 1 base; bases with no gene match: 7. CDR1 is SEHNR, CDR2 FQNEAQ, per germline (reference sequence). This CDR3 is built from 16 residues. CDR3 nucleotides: TGTGCCAGCAGCTTAGATCTACTAGCGGGAGAGGACGAGCAGTACTTC. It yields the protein CASSLDLLAGEDEQYF.

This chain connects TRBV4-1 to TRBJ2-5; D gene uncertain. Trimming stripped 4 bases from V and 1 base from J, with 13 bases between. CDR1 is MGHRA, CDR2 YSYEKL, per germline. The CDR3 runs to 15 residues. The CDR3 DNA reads TGCGCCAGCAGCCCATCCTCTCTAGGCCAAGAGACCCAGTACTTC. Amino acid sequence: CASSPSSLGQETQYF.

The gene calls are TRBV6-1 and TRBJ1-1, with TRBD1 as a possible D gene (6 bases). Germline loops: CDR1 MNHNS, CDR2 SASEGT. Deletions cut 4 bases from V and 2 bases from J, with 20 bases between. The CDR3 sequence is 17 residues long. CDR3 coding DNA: TGTGCCAGCAGTGGGACAGCCGTACTCTTGGATAACACTGAAGCTTTCTTT. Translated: CASSGTAVLLDNTEAFF.

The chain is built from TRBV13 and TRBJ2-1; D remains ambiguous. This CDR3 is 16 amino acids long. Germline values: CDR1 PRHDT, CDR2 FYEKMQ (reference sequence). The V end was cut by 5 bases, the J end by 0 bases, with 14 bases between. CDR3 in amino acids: CASSRAATLSYNEQFF. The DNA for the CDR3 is TGTGCCAGCAGCCGTGCAGCGACCCTCTCCTACAATGAGCAGTTCTTC.

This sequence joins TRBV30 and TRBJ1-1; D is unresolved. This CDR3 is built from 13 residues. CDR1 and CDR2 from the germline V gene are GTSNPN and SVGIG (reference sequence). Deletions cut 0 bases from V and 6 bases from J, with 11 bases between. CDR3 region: CAWSVGGVPEAFF. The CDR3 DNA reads TGTGCCTGGAGTGTAGGTGGGGTTCCTGAAGCTTTCTTT. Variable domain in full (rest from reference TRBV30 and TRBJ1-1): SQTIHQWPATLVQPVGSPLSLECTVEGTSNPNLYWYRQAAGRGLQLLFYSVGIGQISSEVPQNLSASRPQDRQFILSSKKLLLSDSGFYLCAWSVGGVPEAFFGQGTRLTVV.

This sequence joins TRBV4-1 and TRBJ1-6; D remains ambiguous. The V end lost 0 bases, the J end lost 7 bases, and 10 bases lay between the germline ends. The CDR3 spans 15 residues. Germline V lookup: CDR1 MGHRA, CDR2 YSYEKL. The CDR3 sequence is CASSQDLGSNSPLHF. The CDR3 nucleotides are TGCGCCAGCAGCCAAGATCTTGGCAGCAATTCACCCCTCCACTTT.

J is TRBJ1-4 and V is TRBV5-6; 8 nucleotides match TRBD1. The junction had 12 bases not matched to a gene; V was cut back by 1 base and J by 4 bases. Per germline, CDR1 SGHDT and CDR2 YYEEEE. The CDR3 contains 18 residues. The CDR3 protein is CASSLWQGAVRFNEKLFF. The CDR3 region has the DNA TGTGCCAGCAGCTTGTGGCAGGGGGCTGTCCGCTTTAATGAAAAACTGTTTTTT.